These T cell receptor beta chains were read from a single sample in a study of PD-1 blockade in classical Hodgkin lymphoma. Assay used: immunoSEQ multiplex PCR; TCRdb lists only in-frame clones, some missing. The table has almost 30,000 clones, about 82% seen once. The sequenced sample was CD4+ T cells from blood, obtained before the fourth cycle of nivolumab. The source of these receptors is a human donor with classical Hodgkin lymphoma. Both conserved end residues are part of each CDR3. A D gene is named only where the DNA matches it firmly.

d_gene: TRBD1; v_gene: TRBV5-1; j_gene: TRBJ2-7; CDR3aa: CASSLAGTGNAGEQYF
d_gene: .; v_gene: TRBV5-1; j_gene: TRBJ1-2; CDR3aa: CASSPEGSAYGYTF
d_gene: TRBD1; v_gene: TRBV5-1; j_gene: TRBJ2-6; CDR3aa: CASSSSSGTGLSGANVLTF
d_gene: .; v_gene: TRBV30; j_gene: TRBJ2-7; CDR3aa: CAWGGPTITYEQYF
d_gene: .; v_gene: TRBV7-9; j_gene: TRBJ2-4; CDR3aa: CASSPGTDKNIQYF
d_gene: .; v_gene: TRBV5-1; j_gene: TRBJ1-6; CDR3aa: CASSLQPGTANSPLHF
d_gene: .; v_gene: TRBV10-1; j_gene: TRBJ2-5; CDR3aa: CASSGSGTQYF
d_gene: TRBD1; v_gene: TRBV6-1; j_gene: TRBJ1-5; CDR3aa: CASSIQGADQPQHF
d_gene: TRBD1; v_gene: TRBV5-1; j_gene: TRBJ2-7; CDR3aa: CASSLGQGVYEQYF
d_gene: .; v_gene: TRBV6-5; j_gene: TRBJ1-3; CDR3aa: CASSYTGITGNTIYF
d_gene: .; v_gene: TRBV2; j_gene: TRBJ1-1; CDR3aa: CASRGGRGTEAFF
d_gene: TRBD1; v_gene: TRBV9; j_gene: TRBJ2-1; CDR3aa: CASSATGEISYNEQFF
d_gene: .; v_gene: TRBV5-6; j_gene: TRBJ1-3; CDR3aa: CASSPPSGGLGNTIYF
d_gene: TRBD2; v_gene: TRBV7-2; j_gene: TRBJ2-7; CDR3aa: CASRLAGYEQYF
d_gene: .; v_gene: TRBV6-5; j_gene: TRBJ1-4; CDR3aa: CASSTRRDNEKLFF
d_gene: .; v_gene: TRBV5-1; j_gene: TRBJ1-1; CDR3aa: CASSLVSGPTEAFF
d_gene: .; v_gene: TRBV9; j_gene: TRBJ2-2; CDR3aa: CASSANTDTGELFF
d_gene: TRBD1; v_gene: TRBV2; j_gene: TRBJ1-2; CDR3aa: CASGHRGYGYTF
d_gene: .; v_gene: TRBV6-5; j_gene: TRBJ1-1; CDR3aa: CASSPQGSRTEAFF
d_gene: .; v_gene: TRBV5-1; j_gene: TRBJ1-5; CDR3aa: CASSLGDSSNQPQHF
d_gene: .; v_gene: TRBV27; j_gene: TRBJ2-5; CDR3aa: CASRTYVAPMETQYF
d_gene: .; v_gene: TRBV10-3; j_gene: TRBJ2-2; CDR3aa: CAITTPPGELFF
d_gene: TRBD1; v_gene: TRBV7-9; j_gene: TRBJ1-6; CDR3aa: CASSMDRGGNSPLHF